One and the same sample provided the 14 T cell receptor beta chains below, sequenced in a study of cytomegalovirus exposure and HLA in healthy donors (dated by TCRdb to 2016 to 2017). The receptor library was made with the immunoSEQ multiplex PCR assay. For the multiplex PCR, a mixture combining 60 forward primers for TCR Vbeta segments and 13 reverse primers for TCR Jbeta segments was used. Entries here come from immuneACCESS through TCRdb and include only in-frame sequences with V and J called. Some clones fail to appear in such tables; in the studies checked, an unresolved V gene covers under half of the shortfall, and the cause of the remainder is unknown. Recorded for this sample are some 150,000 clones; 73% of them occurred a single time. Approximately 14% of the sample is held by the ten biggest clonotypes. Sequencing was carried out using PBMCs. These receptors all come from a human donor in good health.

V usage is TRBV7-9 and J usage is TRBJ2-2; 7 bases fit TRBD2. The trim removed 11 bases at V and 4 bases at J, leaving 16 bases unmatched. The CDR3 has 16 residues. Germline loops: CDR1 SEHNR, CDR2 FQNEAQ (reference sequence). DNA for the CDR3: TGTGCCTCCTTCTATCCGGGTAGCGGGTTCACCGGGGAGCTGTTTTTT. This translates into CASFYPGSGFTGELFF.

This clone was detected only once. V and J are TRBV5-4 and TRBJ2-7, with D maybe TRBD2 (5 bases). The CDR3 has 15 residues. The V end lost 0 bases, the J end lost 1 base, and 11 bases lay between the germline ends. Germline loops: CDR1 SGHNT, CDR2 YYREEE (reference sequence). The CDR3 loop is CASSLAGRRSYEQYF. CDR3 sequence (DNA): TGTGCCAGCAGCTTGGCCGGCCGGAGGTCCTACGAGCAGTACTTC.

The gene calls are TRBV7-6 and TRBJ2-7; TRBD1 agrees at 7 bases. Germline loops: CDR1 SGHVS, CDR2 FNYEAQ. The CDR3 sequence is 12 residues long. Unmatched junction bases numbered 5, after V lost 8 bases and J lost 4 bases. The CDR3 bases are TGTGCCAGCGGAACAGGGGTTTACGAGCAGTACTTC. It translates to CASGTGVYEQYF.

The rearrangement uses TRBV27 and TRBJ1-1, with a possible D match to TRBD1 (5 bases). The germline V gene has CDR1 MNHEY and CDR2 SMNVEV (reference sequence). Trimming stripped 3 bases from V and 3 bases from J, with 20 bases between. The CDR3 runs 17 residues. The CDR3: CASSFRASRQSDTEAFF. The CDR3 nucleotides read TGTGCCAGCAGTTTCCGCGCCTCCCGACAGTCCGACACTGAAGCTTTCTTT.

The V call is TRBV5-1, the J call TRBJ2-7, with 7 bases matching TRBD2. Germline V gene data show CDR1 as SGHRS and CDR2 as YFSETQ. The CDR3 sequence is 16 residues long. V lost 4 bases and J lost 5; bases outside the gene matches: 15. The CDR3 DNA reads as TGCGCCAGCAGCCCAAGGTGGGAGCGGGGTTTTGACGAGCAGTACTTC. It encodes CASSPRWERGFDEQYF.

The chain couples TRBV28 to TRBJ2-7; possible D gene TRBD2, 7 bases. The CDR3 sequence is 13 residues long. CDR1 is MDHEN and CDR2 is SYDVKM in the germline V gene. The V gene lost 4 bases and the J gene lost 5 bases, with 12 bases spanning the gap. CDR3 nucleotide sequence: TGTGCCAGCAGTTCCTGGGGGGGCCACGAGCAGTACTTC. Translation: CASSSWGGHEQYF.

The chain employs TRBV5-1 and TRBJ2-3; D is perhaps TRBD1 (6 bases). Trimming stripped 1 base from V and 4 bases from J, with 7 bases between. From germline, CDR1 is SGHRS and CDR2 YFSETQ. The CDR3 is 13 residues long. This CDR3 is CASSLRTADTQYF. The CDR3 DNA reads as TGCGCCAGCAGCTTGAGGACAGCAGATACGCAGTATTTT.

The CDR3 region is CASSEPTNTGELFF. The CDR3 region has the DNA TGTGCCAGCAGCGAGCCAACGAACACCGGGGAGCTGTTTTTT. The rearrangement joins TRBV9 to TRBJ2-2; D gene uncertain. Deletions cut 3 bases from V and 0 bases from J, with 6 bases between. The V gene's germline CDR1 is SGDLS and CDR2 YYNGEE. The CDR3 length is 14 residues.

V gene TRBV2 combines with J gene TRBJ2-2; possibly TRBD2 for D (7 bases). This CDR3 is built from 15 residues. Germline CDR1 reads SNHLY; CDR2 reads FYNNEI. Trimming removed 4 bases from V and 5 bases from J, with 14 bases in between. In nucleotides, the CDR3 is TGTGCCAGCAGTGTCGAGGGGGGGGTTACCGGGGAGCTGTTTTTT. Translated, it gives CASSVEGGVTGELFF.

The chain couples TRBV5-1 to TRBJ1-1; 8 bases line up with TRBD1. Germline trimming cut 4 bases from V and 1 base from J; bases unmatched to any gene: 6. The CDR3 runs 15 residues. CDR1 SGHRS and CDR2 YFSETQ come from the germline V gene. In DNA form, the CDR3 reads TGCGCCAGCAGCCCTGGACAGGGCGGGAACACTGAAGCTTTCTTT. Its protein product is CASSPGQGGNTEAFF.

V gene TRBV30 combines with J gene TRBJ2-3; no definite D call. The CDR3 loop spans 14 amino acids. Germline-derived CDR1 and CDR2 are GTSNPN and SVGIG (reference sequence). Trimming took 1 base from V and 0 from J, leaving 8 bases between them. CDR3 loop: CAWSEAPSTDTQYF. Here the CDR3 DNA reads TGTGCCTGGAGTGAAGCGCCCAGCACAGATACGCAGTATTTT.

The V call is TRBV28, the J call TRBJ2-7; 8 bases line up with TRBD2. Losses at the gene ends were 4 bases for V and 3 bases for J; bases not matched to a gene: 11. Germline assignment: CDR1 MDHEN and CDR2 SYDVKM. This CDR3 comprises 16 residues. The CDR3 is CASSSGTRGGIYEQYF. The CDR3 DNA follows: TGTGCCAGCAGTTCCGGGACTAGGGGTGGTATCTACGAGCAGTACTTC.

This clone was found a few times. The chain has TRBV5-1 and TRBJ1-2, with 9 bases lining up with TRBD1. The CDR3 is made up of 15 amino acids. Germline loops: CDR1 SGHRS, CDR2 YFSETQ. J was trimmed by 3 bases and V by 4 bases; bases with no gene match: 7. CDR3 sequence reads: CASSPVQGADYGYTF. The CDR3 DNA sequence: TGCGCCAGCAGCCCGGTACAGGGGGCAGACTATGGCTACACCTTC.

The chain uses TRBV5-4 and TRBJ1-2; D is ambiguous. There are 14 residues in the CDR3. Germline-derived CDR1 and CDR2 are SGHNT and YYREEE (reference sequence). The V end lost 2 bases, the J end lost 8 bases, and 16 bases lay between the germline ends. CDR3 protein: CASSLASEGCGYTF. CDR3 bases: TGTGCCAGCAGCTTAGCCAGTGAGGGTTGCGGCTACACCTTC.